The 20 T cell receptor beta chains below come from one sample, sequenced in a study of cytomegalovirus exposure and HLA in healthy donors. PCR used 60 Vbeta primers and 13 Jbeta primers. Measured with immunoSEQ multiplex PCR; TCRdb has only the in-frame clones, and not every one. Among fewer than 150,000 clones listed, about 72% were seen once. Input material: PBMCs. These receptors were collected from a man between 50 and 59 years old in good health and CMV-seropositive.

The gene calls are TRBV19 and TRBJ1-1; 12 bases align to TRBD1. The CDR3 contains 16 residues. J gave up 5 bases and V 2 bases, and 6 bases lay outside the gene matches. Germline CDR1 is LNHDA and CDR2 is SQIVND (reference sequence). CDR3 coding DNA: TGTGCCAGTAGTATAAGGGACAGGGGGCGCGGTACTGAAGCTTTCTTT. Protein: CASSIRDRGRGTEAFF.

V and J are TRBV4-2 and TRBJ1-4, with a tentative D call TRBD1 (6 bases). CDR1 and CDR2 from the germline V gene are LGHNA and YNFKEQ. This CDR3 is built from 15 residues. Trimming left V 0 bases short and J 8 bases short, with 13 bases between. The CDR3 DNA sequence: TGTGCCAGCAGCCAAGAGGGGGCGGTGGGAGAAAAACTGTTTTTT. Amino acid sequence: CASSQEGAVGEKLFF.

The V gene is TRBV28, the J gene TRBJ1-2, with a possible D match to TRBD1 (6 bases). Germline V gene data show CDR1 as MDHEN and CDR2 as SYDVKM. V shed 7 bases and J shed 3 bases, with 21 bases lying between them. CDR3 length: 16 residues. The CDR3 nucleotides are TGTGCCAGCACCCCATTGGGAGGGGGGCCTGACTATGGCTACACCTTC. Its protein is CASTPLGGGPDYGYTF.

This clone has a handful of counts. The rearrangement uses TRBV11-2 and TRBJ2-5; 7 bases are shared with TRBD2. After removal of 0 bases from V and 9 bases from J, the junction contained 10 bases not matched to a gene. Looked up from germline, CDR1 is SGHAT and CDR2 is FQNNGV. The CDR3 covers 15 residues. The CDR3 loop is CASSLDRGDYLAQYF. The CDR3 coding sequence is TGTGCCAGCAGCTTAGACCGGGGGGACTATTTGGCCCAGTACTTC.

The chain recombines TRBV19 with TRBJ2-1; 9 bases are shared with TRBD2. Germline assignment: CDR1 LNHDA and CDR2 SQIVND (reference sequence). Unmatched junction bases numbered 6, after V lost 4 bases and J lost 8 bases. The CDR3 runs 14 residues. Here the CDR3 DNA reads TGTGCCAGTAGTAGCGGGGGGGGTATGTATGAGCAGTTCTTC. Its translation: CASSSGGGMYEQFF.

This chain uses TRBV6-5 with TRBJ1-1; 7 positions match TRBD1. This CDR3 has 15 amino acids. J was trimmed by 5 bases and V by 0 bases; bases with no gene match: 6. Germline CDR1 reads MNHEY; CDR2 reads SVGAGI. CDR3 protein: CASSYSIGGWTEAFF. The CDR3 DNA is TGTGCCAGCAGTTACTCGATAGGGGGCTGGACTGAAGCTTTCTTT.

The chain links TRBV2 to TRBJ2-5, with D possibly being TRBD2 (6 bases). Germline V gene data show CDR1 as SNHLY and CDR2 as FYNNEI. The CDR3 extends over 13 amino acids. V dropped 8 bases and J dropped 5 bases, with 15 bases sitting between them. CDR3 nucleotide sequence: TGTGCCAGCGACGTACGGGGGTACGAGACCCAGTACTTC. The encoded protein is CASDVRGYETQYF.

V gene TRBV6-5 combines with J gene TRBJ2-7; 7 bases align to TRBD1. CDR1 is MNHEY, CDR2 SVGAGI, per germline. This CDR3 has 15 amino acids. Trimming cost V 2 bases and J 1 base; bases outside gene matches: 5. This CDR3 reads CASSYTQTGSYEQYF. CDR3 bases: TGTGCCAGCAGTTACACGCAGACAGGGTCCTACGAGCAGTACTTC.

Turning to this clone: The same CDR3 also results from other DNA sequences found in this sample. The chain couples TRBV5-1 to TRBJ2-5; TRBD1 agrees at 9 bases. V lost 3 bases to trimming and J lost 7 bases; unmatched junction nucleotides: 4. The germline gives CDR1 SGHRS, CDR2 YFSETQ. CDR3 size: 13 residues. CDR3 protein: CASSSGQGGTQYF. The CDR3 bases are TGCGCCAGCAGCTCGGGACAGGGAGGGACCCAGTACTTC.

This chain connects TRBV6-5 to TRBJ1-5; TRBD1 agrees at 8 bases. The germline gives CDR1 MNHEY, CDR2 SVGAGI. With 6 bases clipped from V and 2 bases from J, the junction kept 6 bases outside the gene matches. CDR3 size: 15 residues. In nucleotides, the CDR3 is TGTGCCAGCAGCTCCGGACAGGGCGGCAATCAGCCCCAGCATTTT. It specifies CASSSGQGGNQPQHF.

The chain uses TRBV15 and TRBJ2-5; TRBD2 matches at 7 bases. The CDR3 runs 14 residues. J gave up 5 bases and V 1 base, and 4 bases lay outside the gene matches. Germline CDR1 reads LNHNV; CDR2 reads YYDKDF (reference sequence). The DNA of the CDR3 is TGTGCCACCAGCAGAGCCGGGAGGACGGAGACCCAGTACTTC. It yields the protein CATSRAGRTETQYF. The variable domain in full, with the rest retrieved from reference TRBV15 and TRBJ2-5, is DAMVIQNPRYQVTQFGKPVTLSCSQTLNHNVMYWYQQKSSQAPKLLFHYYDKDFNNEADTPDNFQSRRPNTSFCFLDIRSPGLGDTAMYLCATSRAGRTETQYFGPGTRLLVL.

The sample holds one count of this clone. This sequence joins TRBV11-1 and TRBJ1-2; D is unclear. CDR1 and CDR2 from the germline V gene are SGHAT and FQDESV (reference sequence). CDR3 size: 15 residues. Trimming pared 5 bases from V and 7 bases from J, leaving 20 bases between. This CDR3 is CASSPSPQINRGYTF. The CDR3 DNA is TGTGCCAGCAGCCCCAGCCCACAGATCAATCGTGGCTACACCTTC.

This clone was observed once. This chain connects TRBV10-3 to TRBJ2-5, with 8 bases identical to TRBD1. The J call may be in error: the DNA end matches TRBJ2-7 better. CDR3 length: 14 amino acids. In germline, CDR1 is ENHRY, CDR2 SYGVKD. CDR3 sequence reads: CAISGWTGSDEQYF. DNA of the CDR3: TGTGCCATCAGTGGGTGGACAGGGAGTGACGAGCAGTACTTC.

This clone has more than one count but fewer than ten. This chain connects TRBV27 to TRBJ2-1, with TRBD2 identical over 15 bases. J lost 0 bases, V lost 4 bases, and 4 bases had no gene match. This CDR3 is 18 amino acids long. Germline loops: CDR1 MNHEY, CDR2 SMNVEV (reference sequence). The CDR3 DNA reads as TGTGCCAGCAGTTCGGGACTAGCGGGAGGAGGCTCCTACAATGAGCAGTTCTTC. It specifies CASSSGLAGGGSYNEQFF.

CDR3 in DNA: TGTGCCAGCAAAGGGGAGGGCAATCAGCCCCAGCATTTT. It encodes CASKGEGNQPQHF. The chain joins TRBV2 to TRBJ1-5; a weak D match, TRBD1 (5 bases). CDR1 is SNHLY, CDR2 FYNNEI, per germline. The V end was cut by 7 bases, the J end by 2 bases, with 9 bases between. The CDR3 sequence is 13 residues long.

This chain connects TRBV27 to TRBJ2-2, with TRBD2 matching 7 bases. V was pared by 6 bases and J by 4 bases, with 8 bases of the junction left unmatched. In germline, CDR1 is MNHEY, CDR2 SMNVEV (reference sequence). This CDR3 contains 15 residues. The CDR3 DNA is TGTGCCAGCAGCCCGGCGGGGGTTGGCACCGGGGAGCTGTTTTTT. It translates to CASSPAGVGTGELFF.

The V and J genes are TRBV11-2 and TRBJ2-3, with 9 bases lining up with TRBD1. V was pared by 5 bases and J by 4 bases, with 10 bases of the junction left unmatched. CDR1 and CDR2 from the germline V gene are SGHAT and FQNNGV. The CDR3 runs 16 residues. The CDR3 region is CASSARDRVIADTQYF. CDR3 bases: TGTGCCAGCAGCGCCCGGGACAGGGTGATAGCAGATACGCAGTATTTT.

The CDR3 protein is CASSYDRGTEAFF. For the CDR3, the DNA is TGTGCCAGCAGTTATGACAGGGGTACTGAAGCTTTCTTT. The chain employs TRBV6-1 and TRBJ1-1; 8 nucleotides match TRBD1. The CDR3 loop spans 13 amino acids. Germline V gene lookup returns CDR1 MNHNS and CDR2 SASEGT. V gave up 5 bases and J gave up 5 bases; unmatched junction bases: 4.

This clone was found a few times. The V call is TRBV19, the J call TRBJ1-2; 8 bases map to TRBD1. The CDR3 sequence is 13 residues long. Germline V gene sequence: CDR1 LNHDA, CDR2 SQIVND (reference sequence). V lost 5 bases and J lost 2; bases outside the gene matches: 1. The CDR3, as DNA: TGTGCCAGTAGTCGACAGGGGAACTATGGCTACACCTTC. Residues: CASSRQGNYGYTF.

The CDR3 DNA sequence: TGTGCCAGCACCCGACAGGGGTCGGGAAACACCATATATTTT. This codes for CASTRQGSGNTIYF. The V call is TRBV6-1, the J call TRBJ1-3; 8 positions agree with TRBD1. The CDR3 has 14 residues. Looked up from germline, CDR1 is MNHNS and CDR2 is SASEGT. V dropped 7 bases and J dropped 4; count of bases not matched to a gene: 6.